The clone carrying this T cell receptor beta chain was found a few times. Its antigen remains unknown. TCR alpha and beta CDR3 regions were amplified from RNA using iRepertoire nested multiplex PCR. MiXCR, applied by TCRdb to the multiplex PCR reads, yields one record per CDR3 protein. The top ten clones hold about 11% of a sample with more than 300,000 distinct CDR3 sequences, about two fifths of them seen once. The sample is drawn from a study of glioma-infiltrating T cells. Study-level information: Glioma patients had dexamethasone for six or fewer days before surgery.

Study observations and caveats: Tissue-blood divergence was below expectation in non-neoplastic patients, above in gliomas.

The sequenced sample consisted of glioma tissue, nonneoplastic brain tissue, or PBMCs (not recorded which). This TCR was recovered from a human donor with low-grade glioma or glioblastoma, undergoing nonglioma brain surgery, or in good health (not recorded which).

Here the CDR3 DNA reads TGTGCCAGCAGCCAAGATCGGGGGATGGGCTACACCTTC. Its protein is CASSQDRGMGYTF. The chain recombines TRBV3-1 with TRBJ1-2; the D gene is possibly TRBD1 (5 bases). V shed 0 bases and J shed 8 bases, with 10 bases lying between them. There are 13 residues in the CDR3. Germline CDR1 reads LGHDT; CDR2 reads YNNKEL (reference sequence).